This TCR beta chain was captured in a study of shared clonotypes between healthy human individuals. In the case of this clone: The antigen remains unidentified.

In the CD4+ fraction, cells were divided into CD45RA+ naive and CD45RA-negative memory subsets. How the authors handled the data: ImmunoSEQ only sent back junction sequences with no quality scores, so filtering was done differently. Assay: immunoSEQ multiplex PCR; the TCRdb copy retains only in-frame clones and omits some. That table supplies the V and J calls and clone size; D and trimming were determined from the DNA. Counted here are about 230,000 clones, about 65% occurring once; the ten biggest clones make up approximately 10%. Broader study findings: Shared across a few donors were about 4.6% of the naive CD4 clonotypes. An expected dependence of interdonor clonotype sharing on sequencing depth was noted.

This sequence originates from a man aged 30-40 years in good health. Material: memory CD4+ T cells sorted from blood. Subset meaning: CD45RA-negative fraction.

CDR3 DNA sequence: TGTGCCAGCTCACCGGGGAGGAACTCCTACAATGAGCAGTTCTTC. Its protein product is CASSPGRNSYNEQFF. The chain carries TRBV18 and TRBJ2-1; TRBD2 is a possible D gene (6 bases). Germline CDR1 KGHSH, CDR2 LQKENI. The CDR3 totals 15 residues. The ends were cut back, 3 bases at V and 0 bases at J, with 9 bases in the middle.